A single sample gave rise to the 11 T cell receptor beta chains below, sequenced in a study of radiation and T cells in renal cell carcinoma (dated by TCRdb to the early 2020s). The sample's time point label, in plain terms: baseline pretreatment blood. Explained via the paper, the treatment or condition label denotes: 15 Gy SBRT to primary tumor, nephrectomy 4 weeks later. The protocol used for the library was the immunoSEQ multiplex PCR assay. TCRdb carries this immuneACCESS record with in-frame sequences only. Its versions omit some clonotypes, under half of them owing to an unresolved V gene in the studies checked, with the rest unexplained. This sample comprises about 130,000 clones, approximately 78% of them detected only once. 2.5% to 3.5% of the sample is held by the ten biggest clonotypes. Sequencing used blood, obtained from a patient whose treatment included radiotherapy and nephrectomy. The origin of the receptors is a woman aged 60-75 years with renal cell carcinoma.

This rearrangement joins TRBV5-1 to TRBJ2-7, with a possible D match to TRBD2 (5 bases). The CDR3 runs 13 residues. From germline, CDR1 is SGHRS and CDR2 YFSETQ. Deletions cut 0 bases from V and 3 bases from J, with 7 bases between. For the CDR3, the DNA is TGCGCCAGCAGCTTGGTTGAGGGCTACGAGCAGTACTTC. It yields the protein CASSLVEGYEQYF.

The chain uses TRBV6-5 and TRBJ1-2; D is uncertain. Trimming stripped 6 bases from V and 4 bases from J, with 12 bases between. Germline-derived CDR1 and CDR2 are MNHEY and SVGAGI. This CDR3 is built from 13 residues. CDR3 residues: CASSPPPSYGYTF. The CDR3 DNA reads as TGTGCCAGCAGCCCCCCGCCAAGCTATGGCTACACCTTC.

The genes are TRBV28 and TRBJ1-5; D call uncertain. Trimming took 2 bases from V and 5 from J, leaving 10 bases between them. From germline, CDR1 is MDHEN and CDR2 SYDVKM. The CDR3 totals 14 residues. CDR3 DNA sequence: TGTGCCAGCAGTTTAGGCCGGCCCCATCAGCCCCAGCATTTT. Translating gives CASSLGRPHQPQHF.

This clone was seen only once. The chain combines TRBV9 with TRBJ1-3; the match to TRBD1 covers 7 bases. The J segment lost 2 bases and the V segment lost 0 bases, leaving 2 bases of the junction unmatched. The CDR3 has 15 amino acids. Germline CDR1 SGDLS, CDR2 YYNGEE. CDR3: CASSVDRGAGNTIYF. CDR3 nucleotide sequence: TGTGCCAGCAGCGTAGACAGGGGTGCTGGAAACACCATATATTTT.

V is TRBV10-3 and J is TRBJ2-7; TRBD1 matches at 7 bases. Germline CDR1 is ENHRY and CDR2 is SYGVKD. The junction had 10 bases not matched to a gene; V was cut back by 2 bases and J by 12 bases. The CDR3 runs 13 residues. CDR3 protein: CAISEGAYDRAYF. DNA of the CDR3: TGTGCCATCAGTGAGGGAGCCTACGACAGGGCGTACTTC.

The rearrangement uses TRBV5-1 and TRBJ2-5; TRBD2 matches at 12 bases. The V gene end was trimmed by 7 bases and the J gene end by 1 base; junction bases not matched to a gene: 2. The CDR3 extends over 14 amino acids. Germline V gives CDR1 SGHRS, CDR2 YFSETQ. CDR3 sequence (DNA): TGCGCCAGCGGGACTAGCGGGTTCCAAGAGACCCAGTACTTC. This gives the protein CASGTSGFQETQYF. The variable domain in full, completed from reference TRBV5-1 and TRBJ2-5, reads KAGVTQTPRYLIKTRGQQVTLSCSPISGHRSVSWYQQTPGQGLQFLFEYFSETQRNKGNFPGRFSGRQFSNSRSEMNVSTLELGDSALYLCASGTSGFQETQYFGPGTRLLVL.

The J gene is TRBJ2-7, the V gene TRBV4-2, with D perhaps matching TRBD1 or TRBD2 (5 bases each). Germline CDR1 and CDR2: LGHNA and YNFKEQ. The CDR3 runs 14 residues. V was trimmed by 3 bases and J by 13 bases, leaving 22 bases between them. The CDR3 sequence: CASSQGQLGTELYF. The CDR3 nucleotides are TGTGCCAGCAGCCAGGGGCAGCTGGGGACCGAGCTATACTTC.

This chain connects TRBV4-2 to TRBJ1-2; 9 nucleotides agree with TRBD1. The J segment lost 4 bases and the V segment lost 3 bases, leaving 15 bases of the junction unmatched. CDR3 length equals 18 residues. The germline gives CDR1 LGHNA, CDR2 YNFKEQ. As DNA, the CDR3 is TGTGCCAGCAGCCACGATGGGACAGGGAACTTGGCGAGCTATGGCTACACCTTC. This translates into CASSHDGTGNLASYGYTF.

The CDR3 DNA sequence: TGTGCCATCAGTGAGTCTCAAGCGCGTAATCAGCCCCAGCATTTT. It codes for CAISESQARNQPQHF. This chain joins TRBV10-3 and TRBJ1-5; no clear D gene. This CDR3 is built from 15 residues. Trimming took 0 bases from V and 4 from J, leaving 10 bases between them. Germline lookup yields CDR1 ENHRY and CDR2 SYGVKD.

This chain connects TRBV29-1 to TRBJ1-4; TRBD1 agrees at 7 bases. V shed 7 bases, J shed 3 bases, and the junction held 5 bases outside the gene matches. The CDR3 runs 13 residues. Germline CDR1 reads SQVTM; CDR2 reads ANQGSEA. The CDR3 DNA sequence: TGCAGCGCCCGGGACAGTGCTAATGAAAAACTGTTTTTT. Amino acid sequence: CSARDSANEKLFF.

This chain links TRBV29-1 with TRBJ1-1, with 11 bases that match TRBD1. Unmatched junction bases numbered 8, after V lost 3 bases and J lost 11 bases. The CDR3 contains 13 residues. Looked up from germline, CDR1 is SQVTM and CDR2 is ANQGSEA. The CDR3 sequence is CSVDGQGAGWAFF. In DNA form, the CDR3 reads TGCAGCGTTGATGGACAGGGGGCAGGTTGGGCTTTCTTT.